Below are 13 T cell receptor beta chains sequenced from a single sample in a study of neurological immune-mediated disorders. TCRdb re-analysed the 5' RACE reads in MiXCR, keeping a single row per CDR3 protein. Of over 55,000 distinct CDR3 sequences listed, roughly 10% are singletons. The time point here: longitudinal time-point 1 (baseline). The sample taken for sequencing was PBMCs. The source of these receptors is a male donor with HTLV-1-associated myelopathy (HAM/TSP).

This clonotype is medium-sized within its sample. The V and J genes are TRBV4-2 and TRBJ2-5; a possible D gene is TRBD2 (7 bases). The CDR3 runs 15 residues. With 0 bases removed from V and 5 bases from J, the gap between germline ends came to 13 bases. The germline V gene encodes CDR1 LGHNA and CDR2 YNFKEQ. The CDR3 is CASSQDPGGRETQYF. The CDR3 region has the DNA TGTGCCAGCAGCCAAGATCCGGGGGGCAGGGAGACCCAGTACTTC.

The chain links TRBV19 to TRBJ1-4, with no clear D. Trimming removed 4 bases at V and 7 bases at J, with 13 bases between. This CDR3 is 14 amino acids long. Germline V gives CDR1 LNHDA, CDR2 SQIVND (reference sequence). Written as DNA, the CDR3 is TGTGCCAGTAGTACCCGACAACCCGGTGAAAAACTGTTTTTT. Amino acid sequence: CASSTRQPGEKLFF.

This clonotype has ten or more counts. The rearrangement uses TRBV27 and TRBJ2-2, with TRBD1 identical over 8 bases. CDR3 length equals 13 residues. Germline values: CDR1 MNHEY, CDR2 SMNVEV (reference sequence). The trim removed 5 bases at V and 6 bases at J, leaving 2 bases unmatched. The CDR3 loop reads CASSTDRAGELFF. CDR3 in DNA: TGTGCCAGCAGTACGGACAGGGCCGGGGAGCTGTTTTTT.

This clonotype was counted ten times or more. The V call is TRBV12-3 or TRBV12-4, the J call TRBJ2-1; tentatively, D is TRBD1 or TRBD2 (5 bases each). The CDR3 sequence is 13 residues long. Trimming stripped 1 base from V and 9 bases from J, with 10 bases between. The CDR3 DNA is TGTGCCAGCAGTTTAGGGTGGGGGTTTGAGCAGTTCTTC. Translation gives CASSLGWGFEQFF.

This chain connects TRBV5-1 to TRBJ2-7; D remains unclear. The CDR3 is 14 amino acids. Germline CDR1 reads SGHRS; CDR2 reads YFSETQ. Between the trimmed V and J ends, which lost 0 bases and 4 bases, there was a span of 11 bases. The chain's CDR3 is CASSLARRIYEQYF. Written as DNA, the CDR3 is TGCGCCAGCAGCTTGGCCAGGCGGATATACGAGCAGTACTTC.

This clonotype has only a few counts. The gene calls are TRBV20-1 and TRBJ1-1; unclear D gene. CDR3 length: 12 amino acids. The V gene lost 3 bases and the J gene lost 12 bases, with 17 bases spanning the gap. In germline, CDR1 is DFQATT, CDR2 SNEGSKA (reference sequence). The CDR3 nucleotides are TGCAGTGCTAGGGTCCTTGGGAGCGAGACTTTCTTT. Protein product: CSARVLGSETFF.

At least ten counts were recorded for this clonotype. The CDR3: CASSQVRGYSGNTIYF. Here the CDR3 DNA reads TGCGCCAGCAGCCAAGTTCGTGGCTACTCTGGAAACACCATATATTTT. The V and J genes are TRBV4-3 and TRBJ1-3; D uncertain. V shed 1 base and J shed 0 bases, with 10 bases lying between them. This CDR3 region has 16 residues. Germline loops: CDR1 LGHNA, CDR2 YSLEER.

This clonotype was observed many times. This sequence joins TRBV6-2 or TRBV6-3 and TRBJ1-1; D possibly corresponds to TRBD1 (5 bases). The CDR3 is 18 amino acids. CDR1 and CDR2 (germline): MNHEY, SVGEGT. The V and J ends lost 0 bases and 3 bases respectively, with 20 bases between them. In nucleotides, the CDR3 is TGTGCCAGCAGTTACTCGACCAGGGCAAAGACGGCATACACTGAAGCTTTCTTT. It codes for CASSYSTRAKTAYTEAFF.

Many counts were recorded for this clonotype. The chain's CDR3 is CSARNRGRETQYF. Here the CDR3 DNA reads TGCAGTGCTAGGAACAGGGGGAGGGAGACCCAGTACTTC. The chain uses TRBV20-1 and TRBJ2-5; 8 bases map to TRBD1. J gave up 5 bases and V 3 bases, and 5 bases lay outside the gene matches. The germline V gene has CDR1 DFQATT and CDR2 SNEGSKA (reference sequence). CDR3 length: 13 amino acids.

In this sample, this clonotype turned up a few times. V usage is TRBV6-2 or TRBV6-3 and J usage is TRBJ1-1; D is uncertain. With 0 bases removed from V and 6 bases from J, the gap between germline ends came to 5 bases. The CDR3 runs to 12 residues. Per germline, CDR1 MNHEY and CDR2 SVGEGT. The CDR3 DNA reads as TGTGCCAGCAGTTACTCGCGGGCTGAAGCTTTCTTT. It codes for CASSYSRAEAFF.

The table lists this clonotype with many counts. The gene calls are TRBV20-1 and TRBJ2-5; 15 bases match TRBD2. Germline CDR1 reads DFQATT; CDR2 reads SNEGSKA (reference sequence). The CDR3 spans 15 residues. The V segment lost 3 bases and the J segment 4 bases; nucleotides outside the gene matches: 3. CDR3 sequence: CSASGLAGGGETQYF. CDR3 DNA: TGCAGTGCTAGTGGACTAGCGGGGGGGGGAGAGACCCAGTACTTC.

In its sample, this clonotype was seen many times. The chain joins TRBV2 to TRBJ2-1; the match to TRBD2 covers 8 bases. This CDR3 region has 15 residues. The J segment lost 0 bases and the V segment lost 5 bases, leaving 3 bases of the junction unmatched. Germline V lookup: CDR1 SNHLY, CDR2 FYNNEI. CDR3 DNA: TGTGCCAGCAGTCGGAGCGGGAGCTCCTACAATGAGCAGTTCTTC. This gives the protein CASSRSGSSYNEQFF.

This clonotype was seen at least ten times. This sequence joins TRBV7-2 and TRBJ2-1, with TRBD2 identical over 7 bases. V lost 5 bases, J lost 9 bases, and 7 bases stayed unmatched. The germline CDR1 and CDR2 sequences are SGHTA and FQGNSA. This CDR3 has 13 residues. The CDR3 nucleotides are TGTGCCAGCAGCGCCAGACTAGCCGGTGAGCAGTTCTTC. It encodes CASSARLAGEQFF.